This T cell receptor beta chain comes out of a study of T cells in Graves' hyperthyroidism and ophthalmopathy. It was RNA transcripts that yielded the amplified TCR beta CDR3 regions. With the HTBI primer set, the TCR CDR3 went through a first round of RT-PCR. MiXCR was run by TCRdb on the multiplex PCR reads, yielding one entry per CDR3 protein. The data contain roughly 700,000 distinct CDR3 sequences, 15% to 20% of them seen just once; the ten biggest clones take up around 16%. This clonotype was recorded a few times. Its target is not known. The diagnostic basis comprised clinical symptoms, serum thyroxine and TRAb, thyroid ultrasound and orbital computed tomography. Cells are PBMCs isolated from over 7.5 ml of fresh blood. Overall study results and limits: A 13 V-J signature model discriminated ophthalmopathy versus stable hyperthyroidism.

The CDR3 has 14 residues. The germline CDR1 and CDR2 sequences are MNHNS and SASEGT. The germline V and J ends were trimmed by 7 bases and 4 bases, with 16 bases remaining between them. The chain employs TRBV6-1 and TRBJ1-2, with no clear D. Sequenced: blood. The source of this sequence is a man in his fifties with Graves' hyperthyroidism. DNA for the CDR3: TGTGCCAGCAAGACGGGAGGCGCCTCCTATGGCTACACCTTC. Amino acid sequence: CASKTGGASYGYTF.